This TCR beta chain appears in the sequencing data of a study of blood T cell repertoires in COVID-19. The trim removed 0 bases at V and 9 bases at J, leaving 8 bases unmatched. The CDR3 extends over 16 amino acids. Germline lookup yields CDR1 LNHNV and CDR2 YYDKDF (reference sequence). Original data processing: Amplification of reference gene primers provided the estimated nucleated cell counts. Measured with immunoSEQ multiplex PCR; TCRdb has only the in-frame clones, and not every one. The V and J calls and the clone size are those of that table, but D and trimming were determined from the DNA. The sample carries more than 200,000 clones, more than 75% recorded once.

This TCR derives from a woman in her fifties or sixties who had recovered from COVID-19. The genes are TRBV15 and TRBJ2-1; 10 bases map to TRBD2. Sequenced sample: PBMCs or T cells enriched from blood (not recorded which). The CDR3 region has the DNA TGTGCCACCAGCAGAGAAGATCTAGCGGGAGCTAGTGAGCAGTTCTTC. Translation: CATSREDLAGASEQFF. Full variable domain (remainder filled in from reference TRBV15 and TRBJ2-1): DAMVIQNPRYQVTQFGKPVTLSCSQTLNHNVMYWYQQKSSQAPKLLFHYYDKDFNNEADTPDNFQSRRPNTSFCFLDIRSPGLGDTAMYLCATSREDLAGASEQFFGPGTRLTVL.